This T cell receptor (beta chain) derives from a study of shared clonotypes between healthy human individuals. As for the study in general: With ages of 18 to 49, the donors were a couple of women and a few men. CD4 naive and CD4 memory each took three plates per donor, while CD8 naive took two and CD8 memory one.

Researchers partitioned CD4+ cells into CD45RA+ naive and CD45RA-negative memory subsets. When replicate PCRs were run on sorted subsets, they used approximately 210 ng DNA, some 30,000 T cell genomes. TCRdb's copy holds only in-frame clones and misses some; the assay was immunoSEQ multiplex PCR. The sample lists around 2.5 million clones, 80% to 95% occurring once. The V gene's germline CDR1 is MNHEY and CDR2 SVGAGI. CDR3 length: 13 amino acids. The germline V and J ends were trimmed by 6 bases and 4 bases, with 12 bases remaining between them. The gene calls are TRBV6-5 and TRBJ1-2; D ambiguous. Sequences were obtained from naive CD4+ T cells from PBMCs. Subset of the sample: CD45RA+ positively selected. This clonotype originated in a man younger than 35 in good health. Some clones in this sample may be carry-over from other donors' samples. In DNA form, the CDR3 reads TGTGCCAGCAGGCCCCCGCACTCCTATGGCTACACCTTC. Protein: CASRPPHSYGYTF.